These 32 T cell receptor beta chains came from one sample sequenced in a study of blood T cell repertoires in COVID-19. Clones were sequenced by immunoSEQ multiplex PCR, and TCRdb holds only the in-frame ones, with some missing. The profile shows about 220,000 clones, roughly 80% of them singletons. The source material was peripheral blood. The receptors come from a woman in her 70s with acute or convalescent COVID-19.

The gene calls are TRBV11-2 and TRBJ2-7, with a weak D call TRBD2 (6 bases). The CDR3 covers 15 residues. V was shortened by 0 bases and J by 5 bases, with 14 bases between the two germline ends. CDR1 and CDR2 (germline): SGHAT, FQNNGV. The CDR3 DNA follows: TGTGCCAGCAGCTTAGACAGGACTACTTCGAACGAGCAGTACTTC. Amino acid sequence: CASSLDRTTSNEQYF.

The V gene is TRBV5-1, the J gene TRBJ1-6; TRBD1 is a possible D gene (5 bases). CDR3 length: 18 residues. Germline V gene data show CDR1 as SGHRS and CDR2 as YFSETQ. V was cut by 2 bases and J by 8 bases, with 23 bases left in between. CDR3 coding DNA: TGCGCCAGCAGCTTTTCCACAGGAGCCCCTCTCTTTCATTCACCCCTCCACTTT. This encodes CASSFSTGAPLFHSPLHF.

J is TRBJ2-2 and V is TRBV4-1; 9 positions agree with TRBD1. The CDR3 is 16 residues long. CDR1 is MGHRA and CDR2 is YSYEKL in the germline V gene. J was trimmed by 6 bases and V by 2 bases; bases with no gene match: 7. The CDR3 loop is CASSQPSDRGPGELFF. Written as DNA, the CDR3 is TGCGCCAGCAGCCAACCCTCGGACAGGGGTCCCGGGGAGCTGTTTTTT.

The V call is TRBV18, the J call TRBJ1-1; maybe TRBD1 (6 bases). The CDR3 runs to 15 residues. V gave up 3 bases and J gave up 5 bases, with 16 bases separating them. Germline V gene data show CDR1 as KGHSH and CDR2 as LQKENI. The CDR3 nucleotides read TGTGCCAGCTCACCGGGGCAGGGGTGGGGAACTGAAGCTTTCTTT. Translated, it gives CASSPGQGWGTEAFF.

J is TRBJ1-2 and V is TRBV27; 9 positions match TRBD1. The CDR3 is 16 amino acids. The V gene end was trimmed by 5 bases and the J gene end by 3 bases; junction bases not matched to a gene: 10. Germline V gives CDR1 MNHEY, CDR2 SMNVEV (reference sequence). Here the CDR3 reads CASSISRQGGDYGYTF. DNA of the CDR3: TGTGCCAGCAGTATTTCGAGACAGGGGGGAGACTATGGCTACACCTTC.

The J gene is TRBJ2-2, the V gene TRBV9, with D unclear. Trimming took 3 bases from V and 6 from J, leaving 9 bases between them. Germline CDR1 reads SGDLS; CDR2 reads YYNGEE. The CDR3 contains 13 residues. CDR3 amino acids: CASSEAHPGELFF. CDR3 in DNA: TGTGCCAGCAGCGAAGCTCATCCCGGGGAGCTGTTTTTT.

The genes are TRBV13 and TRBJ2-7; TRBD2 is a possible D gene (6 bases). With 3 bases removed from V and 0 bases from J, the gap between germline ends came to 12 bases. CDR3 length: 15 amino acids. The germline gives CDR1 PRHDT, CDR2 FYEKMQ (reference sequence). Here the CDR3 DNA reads TGTGCCAGCAGCTTGGCGGCTAGCGTCTCCTACGAGCAGTACTTC. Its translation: CASSLAASVSYEQYF.

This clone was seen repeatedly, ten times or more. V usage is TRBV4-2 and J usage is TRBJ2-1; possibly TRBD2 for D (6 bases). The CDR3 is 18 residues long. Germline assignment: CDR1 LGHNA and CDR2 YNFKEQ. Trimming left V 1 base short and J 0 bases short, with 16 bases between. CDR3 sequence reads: CASSQAGSGESSYNEQFF. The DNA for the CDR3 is TGTGCCAGCAGCCAAGCCGGTTCGGGGGAGAGCTCCTACAATGAGCAGTTCTTC.

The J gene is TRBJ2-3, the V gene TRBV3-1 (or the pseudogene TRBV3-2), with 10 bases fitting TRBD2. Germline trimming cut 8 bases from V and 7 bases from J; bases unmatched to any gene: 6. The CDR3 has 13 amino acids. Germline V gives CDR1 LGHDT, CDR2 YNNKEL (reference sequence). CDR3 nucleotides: TGTGCCAGCCAACTAGCGGGAACAAATACGCAGTATTTT. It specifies CASQLAGTNTQYF.

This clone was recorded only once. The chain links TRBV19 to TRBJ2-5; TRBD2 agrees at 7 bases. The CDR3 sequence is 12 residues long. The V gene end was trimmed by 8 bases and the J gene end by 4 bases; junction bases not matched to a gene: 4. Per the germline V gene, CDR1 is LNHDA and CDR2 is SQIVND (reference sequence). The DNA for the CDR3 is TGTGCCAGTCAGCGGGGTGGAGAGACCCAGTACTTC. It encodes CASQRGGETQYF.

The CDR3 spells CASSQQANTEAFF. In nucleotides, the CDR3 is TGTGCCAGCAGCCAACAGGCGAACACTGAAGCTTTCTTT. This rearrangement joins TRBV11-2 to TRBJ1-1, with a tentative D call TRBD1 (5 bases). Germline V gene lookup returns CDR1 SGHAT and CDR2 FQNNGV. The CDR3 totals 13 residues. Trimming pared 5 bases from V and 1 base from J, leaving 8 bases between.

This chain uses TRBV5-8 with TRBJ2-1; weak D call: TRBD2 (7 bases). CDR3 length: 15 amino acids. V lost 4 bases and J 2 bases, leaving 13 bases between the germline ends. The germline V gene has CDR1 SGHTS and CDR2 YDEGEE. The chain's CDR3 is CASSRGLAAYNEQFF. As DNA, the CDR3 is TGTGCCAGCAGCCGGGGGCTAGCGGCCTACAATGAGCAGTTCTTC.

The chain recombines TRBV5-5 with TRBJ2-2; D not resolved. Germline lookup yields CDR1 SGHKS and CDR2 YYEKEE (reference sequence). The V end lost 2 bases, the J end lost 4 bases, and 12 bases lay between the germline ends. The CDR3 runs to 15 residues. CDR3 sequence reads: CASSLQPGSTGELFF. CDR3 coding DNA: TGTGCCAGCAGCTTACAGCCAGGCAGCACCGGGGAGCTGTTTTTT.

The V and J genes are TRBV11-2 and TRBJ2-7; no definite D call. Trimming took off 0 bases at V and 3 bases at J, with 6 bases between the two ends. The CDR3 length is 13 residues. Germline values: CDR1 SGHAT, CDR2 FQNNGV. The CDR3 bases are TGTGCCAGCAGCTTAGAGTTCGGCTACGAGCAGTACTTC. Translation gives CASSLEFGYEQYF.

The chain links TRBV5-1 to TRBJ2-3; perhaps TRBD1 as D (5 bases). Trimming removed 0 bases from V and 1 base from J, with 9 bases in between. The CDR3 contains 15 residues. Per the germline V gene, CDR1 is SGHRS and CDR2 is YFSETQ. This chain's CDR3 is CASSLGQSGTDTQYF. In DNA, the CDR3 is TGCGCCAGCAGCTTGGGACAGAGCGGCACAGATACGCAGTATTTT. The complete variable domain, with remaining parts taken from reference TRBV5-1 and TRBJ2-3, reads KAGVTQTPRYLIKTRGQQVTLSCSPISGHRSVSWYQQTPGQGLQFLFEYFSETQRNKGNFPGRFSGRQFSNSRSEMNVSTLELGDSALYLCASSLGQSGTDTQYFGPGTRLTVL.

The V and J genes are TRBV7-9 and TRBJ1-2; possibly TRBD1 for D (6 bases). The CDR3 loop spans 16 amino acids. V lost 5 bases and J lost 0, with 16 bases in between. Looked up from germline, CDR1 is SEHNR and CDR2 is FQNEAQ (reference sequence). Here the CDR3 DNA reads TGTGCCAGCAGCCAAACGACAGGCCACGCTAACTATGGCTACACCTTC. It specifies CASSQTTGHANYGYTF.

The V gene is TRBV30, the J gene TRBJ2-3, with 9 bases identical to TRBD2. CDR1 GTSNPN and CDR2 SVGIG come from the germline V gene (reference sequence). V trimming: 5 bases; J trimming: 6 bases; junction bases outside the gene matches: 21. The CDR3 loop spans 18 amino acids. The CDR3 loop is CAWSAKAGGPSKSDTQYF. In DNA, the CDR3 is TGTGCCTGGTCTGCAAAGGCGGGGGGGCCGTCGAAGAGTGATACGCAGTATTTT.

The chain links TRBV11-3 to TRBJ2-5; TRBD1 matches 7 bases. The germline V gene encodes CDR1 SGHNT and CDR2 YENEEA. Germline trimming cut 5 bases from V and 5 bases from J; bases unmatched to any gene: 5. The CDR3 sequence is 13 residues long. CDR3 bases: TGTGCCAGCAGCCTAGGGGGCGATGAGACCCAGTACTTC. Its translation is CASSLGGDETQYF.

The CDR3, as DNA: TGCGCCAGCAGTCCTACGAGCACAGATACGCAGTATTTT. Translated, it gives CASSPTSTDTQYF. This chain uses TRBV4-1 with TRBJ2-3; no firm D call. The CDR3 covers 13 residues. The ends were cut back, 6 bases at V and 0 bases at J, with 7 bases in the middle. The germline V gene has CDR1 MGHRA and CDR2 YSYEKL.

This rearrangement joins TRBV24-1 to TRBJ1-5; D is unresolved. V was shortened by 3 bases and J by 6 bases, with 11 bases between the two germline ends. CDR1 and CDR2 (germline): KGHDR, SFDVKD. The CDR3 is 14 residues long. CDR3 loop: CATSDQFGSQPQHF. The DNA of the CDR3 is TGTGCCACCAGTGATCAGTTTGGGAGTCAGCCCCAGCATTTT.

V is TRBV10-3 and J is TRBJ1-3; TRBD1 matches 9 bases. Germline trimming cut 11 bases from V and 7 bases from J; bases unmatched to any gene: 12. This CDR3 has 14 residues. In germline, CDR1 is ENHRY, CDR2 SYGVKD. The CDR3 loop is CAHAGTGIENTIYF. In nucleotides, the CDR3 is TGTGCCCACGCTGGGACAGGGATCGAGAACACCATATATTTT.

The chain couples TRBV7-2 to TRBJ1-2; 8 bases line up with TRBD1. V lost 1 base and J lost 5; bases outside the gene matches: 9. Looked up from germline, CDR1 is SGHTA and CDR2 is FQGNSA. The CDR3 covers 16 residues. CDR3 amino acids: CASSLGIDRGGYGYTF. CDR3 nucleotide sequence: TGTGCCAGCAGCTTAGGGATCGACAGGGGAGGATATGGCTACACCTTC.

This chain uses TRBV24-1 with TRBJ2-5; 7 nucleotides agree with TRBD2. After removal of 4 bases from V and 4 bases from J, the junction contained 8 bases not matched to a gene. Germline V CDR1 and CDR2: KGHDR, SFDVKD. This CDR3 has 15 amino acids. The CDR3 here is CATSDPSVAGETQYF. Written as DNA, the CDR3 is TGTGCCACCAGTGACCCTTCGGTAGCGGGAGAGACCCAGTACTTC.

For the CDR3, the DNA is TGTGCCAGCAGCTTGCGAGCGGGGGGGCCTACAGATACGCAGTATTTT. This encodes CASSLRAGGPTDTQYF. The chain carries TRBV5-6 and TRBJ2-3; 10 bases line up with TRBD2. CDR1 and CDR2 from the germline V gene are SGHDT and YYEEEE. This CDR3 contains 16 residues. V was pared by 1 base and J by 3 bases, with 5 bases of the junction left unmatched.

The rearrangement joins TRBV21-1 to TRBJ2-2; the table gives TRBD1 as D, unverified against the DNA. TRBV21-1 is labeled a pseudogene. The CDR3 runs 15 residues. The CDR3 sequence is CASSNVDRVFGELFF. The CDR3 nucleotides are TGTGCCAGCAGCAACGTGGACAGGGTTTTTGGGGAGCTGTTTTTT.

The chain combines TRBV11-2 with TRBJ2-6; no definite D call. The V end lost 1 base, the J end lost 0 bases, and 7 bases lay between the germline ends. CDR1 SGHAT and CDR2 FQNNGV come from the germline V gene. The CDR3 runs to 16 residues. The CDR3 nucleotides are TGTGCCAGCAGCTTAGTACTTTCCTCTGGGGCCAACGTCCTGACTTTC. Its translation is CASSLVLSSGANVLTF. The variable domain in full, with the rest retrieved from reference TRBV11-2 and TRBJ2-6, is EAGVAQSPRYKIIEKRQSVAFWCNPISGHATLYWYQQILGQGPKLLIQFQNNGVVDDSQLPKDRFSAERLKGVDSTLKIQPAKLEDSAVYLCASSLVLSSGANVLTFGAGSRLTVL.

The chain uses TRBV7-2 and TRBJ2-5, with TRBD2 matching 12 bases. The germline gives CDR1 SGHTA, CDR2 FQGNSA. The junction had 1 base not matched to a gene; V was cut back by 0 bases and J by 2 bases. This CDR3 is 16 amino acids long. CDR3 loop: CASSLATSGGQETQYF. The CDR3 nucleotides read TGTGCCAGCAGCTTAGCGACTAGCGGGGGACAAGAGACCCAGTACTTC.

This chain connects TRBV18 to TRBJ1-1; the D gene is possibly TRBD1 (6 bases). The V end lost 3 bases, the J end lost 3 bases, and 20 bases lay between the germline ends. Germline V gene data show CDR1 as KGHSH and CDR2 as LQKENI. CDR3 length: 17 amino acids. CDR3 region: CASSPVRTREGDTEAFF. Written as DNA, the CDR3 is TGTGCCAGCTCACCCGTACGGACGAGGGAGGGGGACACTGAAGCTTTCTTT.

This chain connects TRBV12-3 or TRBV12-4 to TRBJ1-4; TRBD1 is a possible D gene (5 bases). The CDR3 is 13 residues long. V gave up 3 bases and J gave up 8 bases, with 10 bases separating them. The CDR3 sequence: CASSFGGKEKLFF. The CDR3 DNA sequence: TGTGCCAGCAGTTTTGGGGGGAAGGAAAAACTGTTTTTT.

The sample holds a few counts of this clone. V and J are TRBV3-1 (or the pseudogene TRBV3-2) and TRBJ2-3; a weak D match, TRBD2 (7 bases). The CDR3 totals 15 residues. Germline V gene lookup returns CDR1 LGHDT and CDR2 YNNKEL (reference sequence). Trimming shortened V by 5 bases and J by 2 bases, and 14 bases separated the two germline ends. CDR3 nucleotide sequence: TGTGCCAGCAGCACCCGGGGGGCCGCCACAGATACGCAGTATTTT. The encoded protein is CASSTRGAATDTQYF.

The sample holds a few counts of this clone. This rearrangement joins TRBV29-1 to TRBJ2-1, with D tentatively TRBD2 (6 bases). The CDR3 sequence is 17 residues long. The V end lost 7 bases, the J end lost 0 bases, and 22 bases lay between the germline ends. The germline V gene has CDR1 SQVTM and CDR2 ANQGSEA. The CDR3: CSGGLTGPSSSYNEQFF. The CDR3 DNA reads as TGCAGCGGAGGACTAACAGGACCCTCAAGCTCCTACAATGAGCAGTTCTTC.

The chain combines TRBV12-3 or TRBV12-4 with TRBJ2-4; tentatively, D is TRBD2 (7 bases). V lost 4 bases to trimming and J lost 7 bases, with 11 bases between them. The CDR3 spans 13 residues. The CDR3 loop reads CASSWGGLNIQYF. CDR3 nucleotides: TGTGCCAGCAGTTGGGGGGGGCTTAACATTCAGTACTTC.